This TCR beta chain was captured by sequencing in a study of Graves' ophthalmopathy and Graves' hyperthyroidism. The study amplified TCR beta CDR3 regions using RNA transcripts. HTBI-primed first-round RT-PCR preceded second-round multiplex PCR. TCRdb redid the calling of the multiplex PCR reads with MiXCR, one entry per CDR3 protein. The table has about 420,000 distinct CDR3 sequences, around 20% seen once. By definition, stable hyperthyroidism involved no ophthalmopathy within 18 months of follow-up. Patients newly diagnosed with hyperthyroidism, under 2 months' duration, were aged 18 to 65, the study reports. Exclusion criteria comprised other autoimmune diseases, uncontrolled infections, pregnancy or lactation in patients. V dropped 6 bases and J dropped 4 bases, with 19 bases sitting between them. The CDR3 sequence is 14 residues long. From germline, CDR1 is DFQATT and CDR2 SNEGSKA (reference sequence).

The V call is TRBV20-1, the J call TRBJ2-7; D is uncertain. The sequencing sample was made of peripheral blood. This TCR derives from a woman aged 18 to 35 with stable Graves' hyperthyroidism. CDR3 DNA: TGCAGTGCAGATACTATCCGCAGCTATTACGAGCAGTACTTC. This sequence encodes CSADTIRSYYEQYF.